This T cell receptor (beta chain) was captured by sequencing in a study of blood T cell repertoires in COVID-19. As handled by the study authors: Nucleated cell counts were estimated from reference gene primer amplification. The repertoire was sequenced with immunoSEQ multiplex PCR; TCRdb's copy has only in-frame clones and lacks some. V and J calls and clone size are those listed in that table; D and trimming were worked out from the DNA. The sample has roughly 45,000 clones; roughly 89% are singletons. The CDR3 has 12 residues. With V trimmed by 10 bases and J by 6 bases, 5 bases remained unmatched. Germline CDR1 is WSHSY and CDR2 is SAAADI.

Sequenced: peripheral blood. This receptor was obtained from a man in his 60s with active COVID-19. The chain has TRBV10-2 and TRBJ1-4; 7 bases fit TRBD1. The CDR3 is CATDRDYEKLFF. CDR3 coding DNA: TGCGCCACCGACAGGGATTATGAAAAACTGTTTTTT.